This is a list of T cell receptor beta chains from one sample in a study of shared clonotypes between healthy human individuals. The repertoire was sequenced with immunoSEQ multiplex PCR; TCRdb's copy has only in-frame clones and lacks some. The profile covers over a million clones, with around 95% appearing a single time and roughly 1.2% taken by the ten largest. Material: naive CD4+ T cells sorted from blood. The receptor set was obtained from a man in his thirties or forties in good health. CDR3s include the opening cysteine and the closing phenylalanine or tryptophan. Each record gives: clone size, V gene, J gene, D gene, CDR3 protein, CDR3 DNA. The D gene is left open where the match is weak. Size values are once, few and many counts, or a class for expanded clones, and some rows have none.

clone size: NA; V gene: TRBV10-2; J gene: TRBJ2-5; D gene: NA; CDR3 protein: CASNGRDQETQYF; CDR3 DNA: TGCGCCAGCAATGGCAGGGACCAAGAGACCCAGTACTTC
clone size: NA; V gene: TRBV7-6; J gene: TRBJ2-3; D gene: NA; CDR3 protein: CASSLGVSDTDTQYF; CDR3 DNA: TGTGCCAGCAGCTTAGGAGTCTCTGACACAGATACGCAGTATTTT
clone size: NA; V gene: TRBV5-1; J gene: TRBJ2-7; D gene: NA; CDR3 protein: CASSLEPTEQYF; CDR3 DNA: TGCGCCAGCAGCTTGGAACCCACCGAGCAGTACTTC
clone size: NA; V gene: TRBV10-2; J gene: TRBJ2-3; D gene: TRBD2; CDR3 protein: CASSPGLAGTDTQYF; CDR3 DNA: TGCGCCAGCAGTCCGGGACTAGCTGGAACAGATACGCAGTATTTT
clone size: NA; V gene: TRBV7-9; J gene: TRBJ2-1; D gene: NA; CDR3 protein: CASSLANYNEQFF; CDR3 DNA: TGTGCCAGCAGCTTAGCCAACTACAATGAGCAGTTCTTC
clone size: few; V gene: TRBV11-2; J gene: TRBJ1-1; D gene: NA; CDR3 protein: CASSLSRGDRGTEAFF; CDR3 DNA: TGTGCCAGCAGCCTCTCCCGAGGCGACCGTGGCACTGAAGCTTTCTTT
clone size: NA; V gene: TRBV5-1; J gene: TRBJ1-2; D gene: TRBD1; CDR3 protein: CASRMPDRANYGYTF; CDR3 DNA: TGCGCCAGCCGGATGCCCGACAGGGCTAACTATGGCTACACCTTC
clone size: NA; V gene: TRBV5-1; J gene: TRBJ2-1; D gene: NA; CDR3 protein: CASSLGSGAEQFF; CDR3 DNA: TGCGCCAGCAGCTTGGGGTCGGGAGCTGAGCAGTTCTTC
clone size: NA; V gene: TRBV10-3; J gene: TRBJ2-6; D gene: NA; CDR3 protein: CAISEPKGVEPNVLTF; CDR3 DNA: TGTGCCATCAGTGAGCCCAAGGGGGTCGAGCCCAACGTCCTGACTTTC
clone size: NA; V gene: TRBV28; J gene: TRBJ1-2; D gene: NA; CDR3 protein: CASSRDKNYGYTF; CDR3 DNA: TGTGCCAGCAGTAGGGACAAGAACTATGGCTACACCTTC
clone size: NA; V gene: TRBV7-2; J gene: TRBJ2-7; D gene: NA; CDR3 protein: CASSAPPLASEQYF; CDR3 DNA: TGTGCCAGCAGCGCACCACCCCTAGCATCAGAGCAGTACTTC
clone size: NA; V gene: TRBV9; J gene: TRBJ2-3; D gene: NA; CDR3 protein: CASSARLSGEGTQYF; CDR3 DNA: TGTGCCAGCAGCGCCCGCCTGTCAGGAGAAGGTACGCAGTATTTT
clone size: NA; V gene: TRBV27; J gene: TRBJ2-7; D gene: TRBD2; CDR3 protein: CASSHHSGVSYEQYF; CDR3 DNA: TGTGCCAGCAGTCACCATAGCGGGGTCTCCTACGAGCAGTACTTC
clone size: NA; V gene: TRBV7-2; J gene: TRBJ2-7; D gene: TRBD2; CDR3 protein: CASSISGRAYEQYF; CDR3 DNA: TGTGCCAGCAGTATTAGCGGGAGGGCGTACGAGCAGTACTTC
clone size: NA; V gene: TRBV5-5; J gene: TRBJ2-7; D gene: TRBD2; CDR3 protein: CASSLIGTSAYEQYF; CDR3 DNA: TGTGCCAGCAGCTTGATCGGGACTAGCGCTTACGAGCAGTACTTC
clone size: NA; V gene: TRBV19; J gene: TRBJ2-5; D gene: NA; CDR3 protein: CASSISFWNVYQETQYF; CDR3 DNA: TGTGCCAGTAGTATCTCCTTCTGGAATGTGTACCAAGAGACCCAGTACTTC
clone size: NA; V gene: TRBV15; J gene: TRBJ2-3; D gene: TRBD1; CDR3 protein: CATSSPGQPTDTQYF; CDR3 DNA: TGTGCCACCAGCAGCCCGGGACAGCCAACAGATACGCAGTATTTT
clone size: NA; V gene: TRBV27; J gene: TRBJ2-7; D gene: NA; CDR3 protein: CASSLSMGPGENEQYF; CDR3 DNA: TGTGCCAGCAGTTTATCGATGGGACCAGGGGAAAACGAGCAGTACTTC
clone size: NA; V gene: TRBV6-6; J gene: TRBJ2-1; D gene: TRBD1; CDR3 protein: CASSYATGADEQFF; CDR3 DNA: TGTGCCAGCAGTTACGCGACAGGGGCTGATGAGCAGTTCTTC
clone size: NA; V gene: TRBV4-3; J gene: TRBJ2-1; D gene: NA; CDR3 protein: CASSPRTARVSNEQFF; CDR3 DNA: TGCGCCAGCAGCCCGAGGACTGCACGTGTTTCGAATGAGCAGTTCTTC
clone size: NA; V gene: TRBV11-2; J gene: TRBJ1-1; D gene: TRBD1; CDR3 protein: CASSPETGGTEAFF; CDR3 DNA: TGTGCCAGCAGCCCAGAGACAGGGGGCACTGAAGCTTTCTTT
clone size: NA; V gene: TRBV7-6; J gene: TRBJ2-7; D gene: TRBD2; CDR3 protein: CASSLADGGNYEQYF; CDR3 DNA: TGTGCCAGCAGCTTAGCGGACGGGGGGAACTACGAGCAGTACTTC
clone size: NA; V gene: TRBV28; J gene: TRBJ2-7; D gene: NA; CDR3 protein: CASSPFWPSNEQYF; CDR3 DNA: TGTGCCAGCAGCCCTTTCTGGCCGTCGAACGAGCAGTACTTC
clone size: NA; V gene: TRBV28; J gene: TRBJ1-2; D gene: NA; CDR3 protein: CASRQDYGYTF; CDR3 DNA: TGTGCCAGCAGGCAAGACTATGGCTACACCTTC
clone size: NA; V gene: TRBV18; J gene: TRBJ2-5; D gene: NA; CDR3 protein: CASSLSYGSRGNDQYF; CDR3 DNA: TGTGCCAGCTCTCTCAGTTACGGGTCGAGGGGGAATGACCAGTACTTC
clone size: NA; V gene: TRBV9; J gene: TRBJ2-2; D gene: NA; CDR3 protein: CASSVGRTATGELFF; CDR3 DNA: TGTGCCAGCAGCGTTGGAAGGACGGCCACCGGGGAGCTGTTTTTT
clone size: NA; V gene: TRBV5-1; J gene: TRBJ2-3; D gene: TRBD2; CDR3 protein: CASSLAGTSGSLDTQYF; CDR3 DNA: TGCGCCAGCAGCTTGGCCGGGACTAGCGGGAGCCTGGATACGCAGTATTTT
clone size: once; V gene: TRBV2; J gene: TRBJ2-3; D gene: TRBD2; CDR3 protein: CASSERLAGVGDTQYF; CDR3 DNA: TGTGCCAGCAGTGAAAGGCTAGCGGGAGTTGGAGATACGCAGTATTTT
clone size: NA; V gene: TRBV28; J gene: TRBJ2-7; D gene: NA; CDR3 protein: CASSLLEGKRAGNEQYF; CDR3 DNA: TGTGCCAGCAGTTTATTAGAAGGGAAAAGGGCTGGAAACGAGCAGTACTTC
clone size: NA; V gene: TRBV19; J gene: TRBJ1-1; D gene: NA; CDR3 protein: CASSSNSPGGTEAFF; CDR3 DNA: TGTGCCAGTAGTTCCAACTCCCCGGGGGGGACTGAAGCTTTCTTT
clone size: NA; V gene: TRBV6-5; J gene: TRBJ2-4; D gene: NA; CDR3 protein: CASSYKGLGLGNIQYF; CDR3 DNA: TGTGCCAGCAGTTACAAGGGGCTGGGACTTGGGAACATTCAGTACTTC
clone size: NA; V gene: TRBV29-1; J gene: TRBJ2-7; D gene: TRBD1; CDR3 protein: CSAATGYTYEQYF; CDR3 DNA: TGCAGCGCTGCGACAGGGTATACCTACGAGCAGTACTTC
clone size: NA; V gene: TRBV14; J gene: TRBJ2-7; D gene: TRBD1; CDR3 protein: CASSQDSDRASEQYF; CDR3 DNA: TGTGCCAGCAGCCAAGATTCGGACAGGGCTTCCGAGCAGTACTTC
clone size: NA; V gene: TRBV29-1; J gene: TRBJ2-5; D gene: TRBD2; CDR3 protein: CSSGEGVRGTQYF; CDR3 DNA: TGCAGCTCGGGGGAGGGCGTGCGGGGGACCCAGTACTTC
clone size: once; V gene: TRBV5-1; J gene: TRBJ2-2; D gene: NA; CDR3 protein: CASSLGRGTGELFF; CDR3 DNA: TGCGCCAGCAGCTTGGGCAGGGGCACCGGGGAGCTGTTTTTT